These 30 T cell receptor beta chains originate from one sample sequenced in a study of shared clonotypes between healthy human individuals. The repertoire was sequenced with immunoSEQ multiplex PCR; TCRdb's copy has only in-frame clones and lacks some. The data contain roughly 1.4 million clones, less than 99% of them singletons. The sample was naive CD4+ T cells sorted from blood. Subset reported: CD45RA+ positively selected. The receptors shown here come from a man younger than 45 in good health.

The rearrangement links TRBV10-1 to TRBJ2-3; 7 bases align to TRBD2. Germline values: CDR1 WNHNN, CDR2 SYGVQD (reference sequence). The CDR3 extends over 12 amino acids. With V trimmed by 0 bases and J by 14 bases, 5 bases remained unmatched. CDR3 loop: CASSESGGSWYF. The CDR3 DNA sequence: TGCGCCAGCAGTGAGTCAGGCGGGAGTTGGTATTTT.

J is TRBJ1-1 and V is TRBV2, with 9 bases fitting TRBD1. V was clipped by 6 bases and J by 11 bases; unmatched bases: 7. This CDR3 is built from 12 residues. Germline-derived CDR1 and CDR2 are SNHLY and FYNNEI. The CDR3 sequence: CASRDRTGVAFF. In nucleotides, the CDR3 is TGTGCCAGCAGAGACCGGACAGGGGTTGCTTTCTTT.

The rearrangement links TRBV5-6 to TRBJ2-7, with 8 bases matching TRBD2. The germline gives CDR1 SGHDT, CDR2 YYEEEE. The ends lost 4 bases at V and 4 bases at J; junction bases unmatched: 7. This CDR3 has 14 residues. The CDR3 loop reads CASSLTSGFYEQYF. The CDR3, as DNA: TGTGCCAGCAGCCTTACTAGCGGATTTTACGAGCAGTACTTC.

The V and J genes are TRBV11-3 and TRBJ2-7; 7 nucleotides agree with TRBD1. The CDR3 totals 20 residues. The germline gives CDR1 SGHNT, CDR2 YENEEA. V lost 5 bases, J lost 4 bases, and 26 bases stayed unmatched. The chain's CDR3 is CASSTVEGRGYNLGPYEQYF. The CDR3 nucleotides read TGTGCCAGCAGCACCGTCGAGGGCAGGGGGTATAACCTCGGACCGTACGAGCAGTACTTC.

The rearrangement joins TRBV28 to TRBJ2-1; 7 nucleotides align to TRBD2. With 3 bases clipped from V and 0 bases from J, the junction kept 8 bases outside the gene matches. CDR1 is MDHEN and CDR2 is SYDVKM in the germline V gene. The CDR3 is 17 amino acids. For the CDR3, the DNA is TGTGCCAGCAGTTTCTCCATAGCGGGTAGCTCCTACAATGAGCAGTTCTTC. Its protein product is CASSFSIAGSSYNEQFF.

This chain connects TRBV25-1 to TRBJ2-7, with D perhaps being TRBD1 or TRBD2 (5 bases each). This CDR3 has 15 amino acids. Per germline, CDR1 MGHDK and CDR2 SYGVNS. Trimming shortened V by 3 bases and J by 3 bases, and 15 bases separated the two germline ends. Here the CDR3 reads CASSDSGPPFYEQYF. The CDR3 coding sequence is TGTGCCAGCAGTGATTCGGGACCCCCTTTCTACGAGCAGTACTTC.

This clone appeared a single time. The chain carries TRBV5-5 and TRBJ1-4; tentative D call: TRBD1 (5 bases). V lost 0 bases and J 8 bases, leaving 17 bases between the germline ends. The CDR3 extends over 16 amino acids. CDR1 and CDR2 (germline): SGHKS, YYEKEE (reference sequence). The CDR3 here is CASSLALSGDQEKLFF. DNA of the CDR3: TGTGCCAGCAGCTTGGCCCTTTCGGGGGATCAAGAAAAACTGTTTTTT.

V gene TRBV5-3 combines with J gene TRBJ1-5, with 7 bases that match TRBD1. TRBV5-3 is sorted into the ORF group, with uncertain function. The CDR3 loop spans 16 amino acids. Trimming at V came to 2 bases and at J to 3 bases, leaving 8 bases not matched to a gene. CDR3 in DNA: TGTGCCAGAAGCTTAAAGGGGACAGCTATCAATCAGCCCCAGCATTTT. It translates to CARSLKGTAINQPQHF.

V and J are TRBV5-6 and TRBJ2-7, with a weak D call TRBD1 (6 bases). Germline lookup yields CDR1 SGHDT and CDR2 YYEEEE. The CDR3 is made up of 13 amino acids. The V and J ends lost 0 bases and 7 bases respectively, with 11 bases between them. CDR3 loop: CASSLAGQGEQYF. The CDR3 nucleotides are TGTGCCAGCAGCTTGGCTGGGCAGGGGGAGCAGTACTTC.

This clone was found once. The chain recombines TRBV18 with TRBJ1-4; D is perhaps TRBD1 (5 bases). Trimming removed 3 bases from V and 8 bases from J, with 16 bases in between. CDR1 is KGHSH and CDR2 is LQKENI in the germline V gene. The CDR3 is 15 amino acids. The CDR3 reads CASSPGTGLGEKLFF. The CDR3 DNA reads TGTGCCAGCTCACCGGGAACAGGTTTAGGGGAAAAACTGTTTTTT.

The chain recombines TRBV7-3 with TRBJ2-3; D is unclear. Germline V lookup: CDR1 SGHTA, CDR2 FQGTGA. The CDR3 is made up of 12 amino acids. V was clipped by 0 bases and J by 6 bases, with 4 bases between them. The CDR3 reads CASSLTADTQYF. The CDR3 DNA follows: TGTGCCAGCAGCTTAACCGCCGATACGCAGTATTTT. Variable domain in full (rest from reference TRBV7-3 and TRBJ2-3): GAGVSQTPSNKVTEKGKYVELRCDPISGHTALYWYRQSLGQGPEFLIYFQGTGAADDSGLPNDRFFAVRPEGSVSTLKIQRTERGDSAVYLCASSLTADTQYFGPGTRLTVL.

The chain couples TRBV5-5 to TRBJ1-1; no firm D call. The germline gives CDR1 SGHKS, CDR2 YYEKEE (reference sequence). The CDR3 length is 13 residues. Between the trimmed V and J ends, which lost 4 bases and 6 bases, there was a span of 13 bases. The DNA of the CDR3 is TGTGCCAGCAGCCTCCCGGTATCTTCTGAAGCTTTCTTT. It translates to CASSLPVSSEAFF.

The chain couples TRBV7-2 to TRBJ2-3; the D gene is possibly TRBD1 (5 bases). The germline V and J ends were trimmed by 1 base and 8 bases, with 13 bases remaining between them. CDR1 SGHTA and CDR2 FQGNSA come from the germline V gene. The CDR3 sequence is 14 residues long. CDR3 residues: CASSLEGLGVTQYF. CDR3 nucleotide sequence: TGTGCCAGCAGCTTAGAGGGGCTAGGGGTTACGCAGTATTTT.

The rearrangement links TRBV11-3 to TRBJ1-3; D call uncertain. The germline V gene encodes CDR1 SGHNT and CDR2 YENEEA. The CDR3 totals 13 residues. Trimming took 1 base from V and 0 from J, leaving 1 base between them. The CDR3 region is CASSLGSGNTIYF. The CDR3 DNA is TGTGCCAGCAGCTTAGGCTCTGGAAACACCATATATTTT.

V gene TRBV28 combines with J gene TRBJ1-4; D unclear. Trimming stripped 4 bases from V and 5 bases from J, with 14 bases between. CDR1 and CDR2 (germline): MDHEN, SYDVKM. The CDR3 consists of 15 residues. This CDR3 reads CASSSPWGMNEKLFF. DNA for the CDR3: TGTGCCAGCAGTTCGCCATGGGGAATGAATGAAAAACTGTTTTTT.

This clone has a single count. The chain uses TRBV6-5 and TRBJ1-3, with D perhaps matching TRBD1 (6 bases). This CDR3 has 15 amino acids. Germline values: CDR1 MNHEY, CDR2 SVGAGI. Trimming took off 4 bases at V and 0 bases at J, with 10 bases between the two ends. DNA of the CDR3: TGTGCCAGCAGTTGGGGGACAAGCTCTGGAAACACCATATATTTT. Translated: CASSWGTSSGNTIYF.

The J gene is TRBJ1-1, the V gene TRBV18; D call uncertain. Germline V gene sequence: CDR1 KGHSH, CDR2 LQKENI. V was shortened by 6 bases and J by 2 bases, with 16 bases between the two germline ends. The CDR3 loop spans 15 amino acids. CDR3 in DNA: TGTGCCAGCTCTCCCGACCCTGCGGGCAACACTGAAGCTTTCTTT. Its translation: CASSPDPAGNTEAFF.

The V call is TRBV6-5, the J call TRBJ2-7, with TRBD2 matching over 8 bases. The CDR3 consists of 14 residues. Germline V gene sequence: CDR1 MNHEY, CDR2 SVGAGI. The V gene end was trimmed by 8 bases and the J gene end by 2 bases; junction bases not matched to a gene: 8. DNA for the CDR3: TGTGCCAGCGCATCGGGGGGGACCCCCTACGAGCAGTACTTC. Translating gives CASASGGTPYEQYF.

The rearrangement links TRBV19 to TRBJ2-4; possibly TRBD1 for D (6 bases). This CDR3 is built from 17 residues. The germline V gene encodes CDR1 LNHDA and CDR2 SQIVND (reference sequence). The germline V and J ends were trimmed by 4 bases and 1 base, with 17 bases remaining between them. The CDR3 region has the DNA TGTGCCAGTAGTACATCAAGGGGGACGGCTGCCAAAAACATTCAGTACTTC. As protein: CASSTSRGTAAKNIQYF. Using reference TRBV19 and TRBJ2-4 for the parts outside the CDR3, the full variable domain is DGGITQSPKYLFRKEGQNVTLSCEQNLNHDAMYWYRQDPGQGLRLIYYSQIVNDFQKGDIAEGYSVSREKKESFPLTVTSAQKNPTAFYLCASSTSRGTAAKNIQYFGAGTRLSVL.

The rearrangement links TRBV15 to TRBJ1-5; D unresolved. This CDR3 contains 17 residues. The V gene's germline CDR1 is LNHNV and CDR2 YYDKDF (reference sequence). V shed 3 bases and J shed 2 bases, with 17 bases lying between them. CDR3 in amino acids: CATSSVFGSEGNQPQHF. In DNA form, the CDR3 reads TGTGCCACCAGCAGTGTTTTTGGGTCGGAGGGCAATCAGCCCCAGCATTTT.

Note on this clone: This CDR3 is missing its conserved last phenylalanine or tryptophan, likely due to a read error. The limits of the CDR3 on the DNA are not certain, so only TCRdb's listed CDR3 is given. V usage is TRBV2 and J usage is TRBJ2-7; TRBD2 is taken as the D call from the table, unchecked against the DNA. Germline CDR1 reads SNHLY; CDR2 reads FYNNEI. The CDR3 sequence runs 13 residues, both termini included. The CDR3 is CASSDEAASGPLY.

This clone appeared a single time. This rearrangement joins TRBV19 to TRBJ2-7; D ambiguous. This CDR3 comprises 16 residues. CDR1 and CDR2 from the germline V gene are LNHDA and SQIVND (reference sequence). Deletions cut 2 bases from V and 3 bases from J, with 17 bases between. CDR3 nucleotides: TGTGCCAGTAGTATAAATGGGCCAGGCCCCCTCTACGAGCAGTACTTC. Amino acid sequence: CASSINGPGPLYEQYF.

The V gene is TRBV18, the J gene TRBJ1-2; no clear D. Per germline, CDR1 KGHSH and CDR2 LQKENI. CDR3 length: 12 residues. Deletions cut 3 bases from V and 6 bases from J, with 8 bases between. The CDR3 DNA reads TGTGCCAGCTCACCGGCCCTGGATGGCTACACCTTC. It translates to CASSPALDGYTF.

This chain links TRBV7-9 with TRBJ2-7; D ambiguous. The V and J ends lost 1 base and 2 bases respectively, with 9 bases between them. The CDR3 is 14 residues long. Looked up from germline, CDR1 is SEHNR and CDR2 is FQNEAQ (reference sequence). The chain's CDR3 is CASSLVGKPYEQYF. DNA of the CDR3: TGTGCCAGCAGCTTAGTTGGCAAACCCTACGAGCAGTACTTC.

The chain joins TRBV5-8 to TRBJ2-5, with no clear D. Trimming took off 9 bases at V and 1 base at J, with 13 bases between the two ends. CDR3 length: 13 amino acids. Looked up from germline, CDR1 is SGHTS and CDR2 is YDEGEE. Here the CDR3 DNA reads TGTGCCACTCATCGACGCTTCCAAGAGACCCAGTACTTC. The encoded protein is CATHRRFQETQYF.

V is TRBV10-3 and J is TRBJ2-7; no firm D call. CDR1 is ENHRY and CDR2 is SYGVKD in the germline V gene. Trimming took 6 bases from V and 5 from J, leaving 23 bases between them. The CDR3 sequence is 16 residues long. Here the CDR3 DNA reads TGTGCCATCAGCCCAATTCCGTTGTCCGGCGATCACGAGCAGTACTTC. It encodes CAISPIPLSGDHEQYF.

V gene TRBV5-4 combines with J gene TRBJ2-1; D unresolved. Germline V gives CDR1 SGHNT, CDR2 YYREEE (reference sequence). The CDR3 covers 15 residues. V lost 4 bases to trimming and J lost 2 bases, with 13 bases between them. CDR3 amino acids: CASSPRRAPYNEQFF. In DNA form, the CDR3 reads TGTGCCAGCAGCCCCCGAAGGGCCCCCTACAATGAGCAGTTCTTC.

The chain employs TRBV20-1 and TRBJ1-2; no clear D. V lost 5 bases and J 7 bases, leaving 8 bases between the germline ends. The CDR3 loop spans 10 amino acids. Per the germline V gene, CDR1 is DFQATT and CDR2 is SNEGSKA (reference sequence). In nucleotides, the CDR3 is TGCAGTGCTCAAGGGTTTGGCTACACCTTC. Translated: CSAQGFGYTF.

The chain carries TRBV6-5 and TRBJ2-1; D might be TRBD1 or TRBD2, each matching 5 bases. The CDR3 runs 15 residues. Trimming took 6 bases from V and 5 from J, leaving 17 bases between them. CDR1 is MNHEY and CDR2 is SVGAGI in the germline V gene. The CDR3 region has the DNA TGTGCCAGCAGACGCCCTACGTTGGGGGACAATGAGCAGTTCTTC. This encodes CASRRPTLGDNEQFF.

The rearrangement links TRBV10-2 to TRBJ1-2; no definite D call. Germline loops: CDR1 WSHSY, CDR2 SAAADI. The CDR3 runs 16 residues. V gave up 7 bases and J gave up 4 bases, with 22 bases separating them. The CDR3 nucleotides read TGCGCCAGCAAGAGATCGTCCGTTCAACGTGGCTATGGCTACACCTTC. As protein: CASKRSSVQRGYGYTF.